The clone carrying this T cell receptor (beta chain) was seen a handful of times. Antigen unknown. Other DNA sequences in this sample translate to the same CDR3. A multiplex PCR was run with 60 Vbeta primers and 13 Jbeta primers. TCRdb keeps only in-frame clones here, not all; method: immunoSEQ multiplex PCR. Of around 80,000 clones listed, over 9.5% are singletons. The V gene lost 6 bases and the J gene lost 4 bases, with 15 bases spanning the gap. The V gene's germline CDR1 is SNHLY and CDR2 FYNNEI. There are 14 residues in the CDR3. The sample is drawn from a study of cytomegalovirus exposure and HLA in healthy donors. Study-level findings and limits: Later analysis found that TCR beta chains associated with HLA were more clonally expanded than other, equally common chains. An analysis that was carried out later associated 15,000 to 20,000 TCR beta sequences with HLA alleles at 0.05 false discovery rate.

What was sequenced was PBMCs. This TCR was sampled from a man aged 60-69 years in good health and CMV-seropositive. The J gene is TRBJ1-1, the V gene TRBV2; weak D call: TRBD1 (5 bases). This chain's CDR3 is CASSSPGGTTEAFF. The CDR3 DNA sequence: TGTGCCAGCAGCTCTCCCGGGGGGACCACTGAAGCTTTCTTT.